Following are 25 T cell receptor beta chains from one sample sequenced in a study of a mutant IDH1 vaccine in newly diagnosed glioma. The antigens of these receptors remain unknown. Time point noted: week 11, during vaccination. In every dose of vaccine, 300 ug of mutant IDH1 20-mer peptide was given alongside topical imiquimod. Sequenced by immunoSEQ multiplex PCR; TCRdb stores in-frame clones only, minus some. Of fewer than 65,000 clones listed, over 70% are singletons. The sample in question was PBMCs, obtained from a glioma patient whose treatment included an IDH1 peptide vaccine. The receptors here all came from a man between 50 and 59 years old with glioma.

The rearrangement links TRBV2 to TRBJ2-3, with unresolved D. CDR1 and CDR2 from the germline V gene are SNHLY and FYNNEI. The CDR3 is made up of 14 amino acids. Between the trimmed V and J ends, which lost 7 bases and 0 bases, there was a span of 11 bases. The CDR3 sequence is CASIGAISTDTQYF. The CDR3 DNA sequence: TGTGCCAGCATCGGAGCGATTAGCACAGATACGCAGTATTTT.

V gene TRBV9 combines with J gene TRBJ1-1; D gene ambiguous. Trimming removed 4 bases from V and 4 bases from J, with 14 bases in between. The CDR3 spans 14 residues. CDR1 and CDR2 from the germline V gene are SGDLS and YYNGEE. CDR3 amino acids: CASSPRPVVTEAFF. The CDR3 DNA follows: TGTGCCAGCAGCCCAAGACCGGTAGTCACTGAAGCTTTCTTT. The full variable domain, its missing parts supplied by reference TRBV9 and TRBJ1-1, is DSGVTQTPKHLITATGQRVTLRCSPRSGDLSVYWYQQSLDQGLQFLIQYYNGEERAKGNILERFSAQQFPDLHSELNLSSLELGDSALYFCASSPRPVVTEAFFGQGTRLTVV.

The chain employs TRBV19 and TRBJ1-5; D ambiguous. Trimming took 6 bases from V and 2 from J, leaving 20 bases between them. The germline gives CDR1 LNHDA, CDR2 SQIVND (reference sequence). CDR3 size: 17 residues. The CDR3 here is CASRNGVAGGGNQPQHF. In DNA form, the CDR3 reads TGTGCCAGTAGGAATGGGGTGGCGGGCGGGGGCAATCAGCCCCAGCATTTT.

This clone appeared a few times. V is TRBV6-1 and J is TRBJ1-5; no clear D. Germline lookup yields CDR1 MNHNS and CDR2 SASEGT. Trimming took off 6 bases at V and 2 bases at J, with 14 bases between the two ends. CDR3 length: 15 amino acids. CDR3 DNA sequence: TGTGCCAGCAGGGGAGGAGTGGTCGGCAATCAGCCCCAGCATTTT. Encoded protein: CASRGGVVGNQPQHF.

The J gene is TRBJ2-5, the V gene TRBV4-2; D remains ambiguous. Deletions cut 1 base from V and 1 base from J, with 7 bases between. The CDR3 loop spans 14 amino acids. From germline, CDR1 is LGHNA and CDR2 YNFKEQ. CDR3 in amino acids: CASSQGGSQETQYF. For the CDR3, the DNA is TGTGCCAGCAGCCAAGGAGGCAGCCAAGAGACCCAGTACTTC.

There are many counts of this clone. J is TRBJ1-5 and V is TRBV19; tentatively, D is TRBD1 (6 bases). CDR3 length: 13 residues. Looked up from germline, CDR1 is LNHDA and CDR2 is SQIVND (reference sequence). V dropped 3 bases and J dropped 7 bases, with 10 bases sitting between them. This CDR3 is CASSIMDSQPQHF. For the CDR3, the DNA is TGTGCCAGTAGTATTATGGACAGCCAGCCCCAGCATTTT.

The CDR3 nucleotides read TGTGCCAGCAGTGAATGGGGCTTCTACGAGCAGTACTTC. Protein product: CASSEWGFYEQYF. The chain links TRBV25-1 to TRBJ2-7, with D possibly matching TRBD1 (5 bases). The V gene lost 1 base and the J gene lost 3 bases, with 7 bases spanning the gap. The CDR3 has 13 amino acids. Germline CDR1 is MGHDK and CDR2 is SYGVNS.

The chain employs TRBV2 and TRBJ2-5, with D tentatively TRBD1 (6 bases). V was shortened by 8 bases and J by 6 bases, with 13 bases between the two germline ends. There are 12 residues in the CDR3. Germline V gene lookup returns CDR1 SNHLY and CDR2 FYNNEI. The CDR3 loop reads CASRWQGKTQYF. In DNA form, the CDR3 reads TGTGCCAGCCGGTGGCAGGGGAAGACCCAGTACTTC.

The chain is built from TRBV27 and TRBJ1-4, with D tentatively TRBD1 (5 bases). V lost 2 bases, J lost 8 bases, and 15 bases lay in between. The CDR3 has 15 amino acids. The germline V gene encodes CDR1 MNHEY and CDR2 SMNVEV (reference sequence). The CDR3 spells CASSLSGGGEEKLFF. Written as DNA, the CDR3 is TGTGCCAGCAGTTTAAGCGGGGGAGGCGAGGAAAAACTGTTTTTT.

The chain couples TRBV27 to TRBJ2-7; possibly TRBD2 for D (5 bases). V was trimmed by 1 base and J by 3 bases, leaving 19 bases between them. CDR3 size: 17 residues. The germline V gene has CDR1 MNHEY and CDR2 SMNVEV (reference sequence). The CDR3 region is CASSLLGEGTGNYEQYF. The DNA for the CDR3 is TGTGCCAGCAGTTTATTAGGTGAGGGCACCGGAAACTACGAGCAGTACTTC.

This chain links TRBV11-2 with TRBJ2-5, with D uncertain. CDR1 is SGHAT, CDR2 FQNNGV, per germline. The CDR3 contains 11 residues. V was trimmed by 5 bases and J by 3 bases, leaving 4 bases between them. The chain's CDR3 is CASSPKETQYF. The CDR3 DNA reads TGTGCCAGCAGCCCAAAAGAGACCCAGTACTTC.

Here the CDR3 DNA reads TGCGCCAGCAGCTTCCCCAGTATCGAAGAGACCCAGTACTTC. This codes for CASSFPSIEETQYF. The chain links TRBV5-1 to TRBJ2-5; D uncertain. This CDR3 region has 14 residues. V lost 2 bases to trimming and J lost 3 bases, with 11 bases between them. Germline values: CDR1 SGHRS, CDR2 YFSETQ.

This chain uses TRBV5-4 with TRBJ1-6; D perhaps matches TRBD1 (5 bases). Germline CDR1 and CDR2: SGHNT and YYREEE (reference sequence). The CDR3 totals 15 residues. V was pared by 4 bases and J by 9 bases, with 17 bases between. The CDR3 bases are TGTGCCAGCAGCCTTGGGAAAGGGGTTGGTTCACCCCTCCACTTT. Translation gives CASSLGKGVGSPLHF. The variable domain in full, completed from reference TRBV5-4 and TRBJ1-6, reads ETGVTQSPTHLIKTRGQQVTLRCSSQSGHNTVSWYQQALGQGPQFIFQYYREEENGRGNFPPRFSGLQFPNYSSELNVNALELDDSALYLCASSLGKGVGSPLHFGNGTRLTVT.

This rearrangement joins TRBV7-8 to TRBJ1-1; TRBD1 matches at 7 bases. Unmatched junction bases numbered 6, after V lost 1 base and J lost 4 bases. Per germline, CDR1 SGHVS and CDR2 FQNEAQ. The CDR3 length is 15 residues. The CDR3 region is CASSLGGTARTEAFF. The CDR3 nucleotides read TGTGCCAGCAGCTTAGGCGGGACAGCACGCACTGAAGCTTTCTTT. The variable domain in full, with the rest retrieved from reference TRBV7-8 and TRBJ1-1, is GAGVSQSPRYKVAKRGQDVALRCDPISGHVSLFWYQQALGQGPEFLTYFQNEAQLDKSGLPSDRFFAERPEGSVSTLKIQRTQQEDSAVYLCASSLGGTARTEAFFGQGTRLTVV.

The chain employs TRBV11-3 and TRBJ1-1, with D unresolved. Germline assignment: CDR1 SGHNT and CDR2 YENEEA. The CDR3 has 13 residues. V gave up 3 bases and J gave up 1 base, with 6 bases separating them. CDR3 loop: CASSFSRNTEAFF. The CDR3 region has the DNA TGTGCCAGCAGCTTTAGTAGGAACACTGAAGCTTTCTTT.

CDR3 residues: CASSLGVGANVLTF. The CDR3 DNA reads as TGTGCCAGCAGCTTAGGGGTTGGGGCCAACGTCCTGACTTTC. The chain couples TRBV7-6 to TRBJ2-6; D remains ambiguous. V gave up 1 base and J gave up 3 bases, with 4 bases separating them. The CDR3 is 14 residues long. Germline-derived CDR1 and CDR2 are SGHVS and FNYEAQ. Full variable domain (missing parts from reference TRBV7-6 and TRBJ2-6): GAGVSQSPRYKVTKRGQDVALRCDPISGHVSLYWYRQALGQGPEFLTYFNYEAQQDKSGLPNDRFSAERPEGSISTLTIQRTEQRDSAMYRCASSLGVGANVLTFGAGSRLTVL.

The chain carries TRBV4-3 and TRBJ1-4, with D hard to call. The germline V gene has CDR1 LGHNA and CDR2 YSLEER. This CDR3 spans 13 amino acids. V dropped 4 bases and J dropped 7 bases, with 10 bases sitting between them. Here the CDR3 DNA reads TGCGCCAGCAGCCCCCTGGCCGGTGAAAAACTGTTTTTT. Translating gives CASSPLAGEKLFF.

The chain links TRBV5-6 to TRBJ1-5; no clear D gene. This CDR3 contains 16 residues. Per germline, CDR1 SGHDT and CDR2 YYEEEE. Deletions cut 3 bases from V and 7 bases from J, with 20 bases between. CDR3 in DNA: TGTGCCAGCAGCTCGGACCGGGATCCGATTAGGCAGCCCCAGCATTTT. Translation gives CASSSDRDPIRQPQHF.

This chain links TRBV5-5 with TRBJ1-1; no definite D call. Per the germline V gene, CDR1 is SGHKS and CDR2 is YYEKEE (reference sequence). Trimming left V 2 bases short and J 1 base short, with 9 bases between. The CDR3 spans 14 residues. Written as DNA, the CDR3 is TGTGCCAGCAGCTTCGGACGGTCGAACACTGAAGCTTTCTTT. As protein: CASSFGRSNTEAFF.

The chain links TRBV4-2 to TRBJ2-3; possibly TRBD2 for D (6 bases). Germline V gene data show CDR1 as LGHNA and CDR2 as YNFKEQ. Trimming left V 7 bases short and J 1 base short, with 12 bases between. The CDR3 loop spans 14 amino acids. The CDR3 DNA sequence: TGTGCCAGCAACTTACAGCGGGGCACAGATACGCAGTATTTT. Translating it yields CASNLQRGTDTQYF.

The chain couples TRBV2 to TRBJ2-5; possibly TRBD2 for D (6 bases). This CDR3 contains 14 residues. CDR1 is SNHLY and CDR2 is FYNNEI in the germline V gene. Trimming pared 1 base from V and 7 bases from J, leaving 13 bases between. The chain's CDR3 is CASSEGGGRRTQYF. As DNA, the CDR3 is TGTGCCAGCAGTGAAGGTGGGGGGAGGAGGACCCAGTACTTC.

This chain links TRBV18 with TRBJ2-1; 14 nucleotides align to TRBD2. The V and J ends lost 5 bases and 1 base, in that order; junction bases with no gene match: 4. The germline V gene has CDR1 KGHSH and CDR2 LQKENI. The CDR3 loop spans 17 amino acids. The CDR3 nucleotides read TGTGCCAGCTCAGCGGGACTAGCGGGGGTGTCCTACAATGAGCAGTTCTTC. Residues: CASSAGLAGVSYNEQFF.

This chain connects TRBV6-9 to TRBJ2-7; D is unresolved. Trimming left V 0 bases short and J 3 bases short, with 3 bases between. The CDR3 spans 12 residues. CDR1 is MNHGY and CDR2 is SVAAGI in the germline V gene. The CDR3 DNA sequence: TGTGCCAGCAGTTATTCCCACTACGAGCAGTACTTC. Translated: CASSYSHYEQYF.

This chain uses TRBV7-2 with TRBJ1-6, with a possible D match to TRBD1 (5 bases). This CDR3 comprises 17 residues. Germline values: CDR1 SGHTA, CDR2 FQGNSA. Trimming stripped 1 base from V and 8 bases from J, with 18 bases between. The CDR3 sequence: CASSLVVGLHADSPLHF. The CDR3 DNA follows: TGTGCCAGCAGCTTAGTGGTGGGACTCCATGCCGATTCACCCCTCCACTTT.

The rearrangement links TRBV7-7 to TRBJ2-5; no firm D call. CDR1 and CDR2 from the germline V gene are SSHAT and FNYEAQ (reference sequence). V dropped 1 base and J dropped 4 bases, with 13 bases sitting between them. CDR3 size: 15 residues. CDR3 loop: CASSLDPGSSETQYF. Written as DNA, the CDR3 is TGTGCCAGCAGCTTAGATCCAGGCAGCTCAGAGACCCAGTACTTC.